The 18 T cell receptor beta chains below come from one sample, sequenced in a study of OX40 agonist ivuxolimab in advanced cancers. Assay: immunoSEQ multiplex PCR; the TCRdb copy retains only in-frame clones and omits some. Altogether about 140,000 clones are present, about nine tenths being singletons, with the ten largest covering about 1%. The sequencing used CD4+ or CD8+ T cells sorted from blood, collected in a trial of the OX40 agonist ivuxolimab. These receptors originate from an adult with an advanced solid tumor such as melanoma, head and neck, liver or kidney cancer.

This chain links TRBV28 with TRBJ2-7, with D perhaps TRBD1 or TRBD2 (5 bases each). Germline V CDR1 and CDR2: MDHEN, SYDVKM. The V gene lost 5 bases and the J gene lost 1 base, with 15 bases spanning the gap. The CDR3 runs to 15 residues. Here the CDR3 reads CASSRGRERSYEQYF. CDR3 bases: TGTGCCAGCAGTAGGGGCAGGGAGAGATCCTACGAGCAGTACTTC. Full variable domain (rest looked up from reference TRBV28 and TRBJ2-7): DVKVTQSSRYLVKRTGEKVFLECVQDMDHENMFWYRQDPGLGLRLIYFSYDVKMKEKGDIPEGYSVSREKKERFSLILESASTNQTSMYLCASSRGRERSYEQYFGPGTRLTVT.

This chain connects TRBV6-5 to TRBJ1-1; D is possibly TRBD1 (6 bases). CDR3 size: 12 residues. V lost 7 bases, J lost 3 bases, and 9 bases lay in between. CDR1 is MNHEY and CDR2 is SVGAGI in the germline V gene. The CDR3 protein is CASTHRDTEAFF. The DNA for the CDR3 is TGTGCCAGCACTCACAGGGACACTGAAGCTTTCTTT.

This clone was detected only a few times. The J gene is TRBJ1-1, the V gene TRBV11-3; no reliable D call. Germline assignment: CDR1 SGHNT and CDR2 YENEEA. The V end was cut by 3 bases, the J end by 0 bases, with 5 bases between. The CDR3 is 13 residues long. CDR3 bases: TGTGCCAGCAGCTTTCAAGTGAACACTGAAGCTTTCTTT. Protein product: CASSFQVNTEAFF.

The rearrangement joins TRBV30 to TRBJ1-2; D is unclear. The CDR3 runs 11 residues. Germline V lookup: CDR1 GTSNPN, CDR2 SVGIG (reference sequence). The V end lost 0 bases, the J end lost 6 bases, and 5 bases lay between the germline ends. CDR3 nucleotide sequence: TGTGCCTGGAGTGTGGCTAATGGCTACACCTTC. Protein: CAWSVANGYTF.

V gene TRBV4-2 combines with J gene TRBJ2-1; D may be TRBD2 (6 bases). Trimming cost V 2 bases and J 6 bases, with 20 bases left between them. The CDR3 sequence is 17 residues long. Germline CDR1 reads LGHNA; CDR2 reads YNFKEQ. The CDR3 protein is CASSQTSNIPLANEQFF. In DNA, the CDR3 is TGTGCCAGCAGCCAAACCTCTAATATACCACTAGCCAATGAGCAGTTCTTC.

The chain employs TRBV7-2 and TRBJ2-1; 12 bases agree with TRBD2. CDR3 size: 18 residues. Losses at the gene ends were 2 bases for V and 10 bases for J; bases not matched to a gene: 15. From germline, CDR1 is SGHTA and CDR2 FQGNSA. In nucleotides, the CDR3 is TGTGCCAGCAGCTTAAAATTTGGCCTAGCGGGAGGGCCATTAGAGCAGTTCTTC. Its translation is CASSLKFGLAGGPLEQFF.

The CDR3 loop reads CASSFPNSDTQYF. The CDR3 nucleotides read TGTGCCAGCAGCTTCCCTAATTCAGATACGCAGTATTTT. The rearrangement links TRBV7-3 to TRBJ2-3; D ambiguous. V was cut by 3 bases and J by 4 bases, with 8 bases left in between. This CDR3 comprises 13 residues. From germline, CDR1 is SGHTA and CDR2 FQGTGA.

The chain joins TRBV5-5 to TRBJ1-1, with TRBD1 matching over 8 bases. The CDR3 length is 16 residues. CDR1 SGHKS and CDR2 YYEKEE come from the germline V gene (reference sequence). The V gene end was trimmed by 6 bases and the J gene end by 0 bases; junction bases not matched to a gene: 10. The chain's CDR3 is CASNHQGAPLNTEAFF. CDR3 coding DNA: TGTGCCAGCAACCACCAGGGGGCCCCTTTGAACACTGAAGCTTTCTTT. The complete variable domain, with remaining parts taken from reference TRBV5-5 and TRBJ1-1, reads DAGVTQSPTHLIKTRGQQVTLRCSPISGHKSVSWYQQVLGQGPQFIFQYYEKEERGRGNFPDRFSARQFPNYSSELNVNALLLGDSALYLCASNHQGAPLNTEAFFGQGTRLTVV.

The genes are TRBV19 and TRBJ1-5; 7 positions agree with TRBD1. CDR1 is LNHDA, CDR2 SQIVND, per germline (reference sequence). This CDR3 region has 17 residues. The V and J ends lost 6 bases and 0 bases, in that order; junction bases with no gene match: 11. CDR3 in amino acids: CASSTTGDLYSNQPQHF. For the CDR3, the DNA is TGTGCCAGTAGCACCACAGGGGATCTATATAGCAATCAGCCCCAGCATTTT.

The CDR3 protein is CATRIARGRETQYF. CDR3 nucleotide sequence: TGTGCCACCAGAATAGCGAGGGGGCGGGAGACCCAGTACTTC. The J gene is TRBJ2-5, the V gene TRBV15; 7 nucleotides line up with TRBD1. This CDR3 spans 14 amino acids. The V segment lost 6 bases and the J segment 5 bases; nucleotides outside the gene matches: 9. Germline V gene sequence: CDR1 LNHNV, CDR2 YYDKDF (reference sequence).

The chain links TRBV10-3 to TRBJ2-5; D is perhaps TRBD1 (6 bases). The J call may be faulty, since TRBJ2-7 better matches the DNA end. CDR1 and CDR2 from the germline V gene are ENHRY and SYGVKD. This CDR3 has 15 residues. CDR3 sequence: CAISESKGGSYEQYF. In DNA, the CDR3 is TGTGCCATCAGTGAGTCCAAAGGGGGCTCCTACGAGCAGTACTTC.

CDR3 DNA sequence: TGCGCCAGCAGTGAGTCGGGCAGGGGGATTGAAAAACTGTTTTTT. It translates to CASSESGRGIEKLFF. V and J are TRBV10-2 and TRBJ1-4; the match to TRBD1 covers 7 bases. The germline gives CDR1 WSHSY, CDR2 SAAADI. The CDR3 contains 15 residues. V shed 0 bases, J shed 7 bases, and the junction held 5 bases outside the gene matches.

This rearrangement joins TRBV28 to TRBJ1-1; possible D gene TRBD1, 5 bases. CDR1 and CDR2 from the germline V gene are MDHEN and SYDVKM. The CDR3 spans 14 residues. The V and J ends lost 5 bases and 8 bases respectively, with 18 bases between them. Written as DNA, the CDR3 is TGTGCCAGCAGTCTAGGGGAGGGGCGGAGAGAAGCTTTCTTT. This encodes CASSLGEGRREAFF.

The rearrangement links TRBV6-1 to TRBJ1-2; D gene uncertain. CDR1 and CDR2 (germline): MNHNS, SASEGT. This CDR3 is 12 amino acids long. V lost 1 base to trimming and J lost 5 bases, with 5 bases between them. CDR3 sequence: CASSEVPYGYTF. In DNA, the CDR3 is TGTGCCAGCAGTGAAGTCCCATATGGCTACACCTTC.

This sequence joins TRBV28 and TRBJ1-5, with D uncertain. Germline V gives CDR1 MDHEN, CDR2 SYDVKM. Trimming stripped 3 bases from V and 2 bases from J, with 8 bases between. The CDR3 contains 14 residues. The CDR3 loop reads CASSFSHGNQPQHF. In nucleotides, the CDR3 is TGTGCCAGCAGTTTTTCACACGGCAATCAGCCCCAGCATTTT.

The V gene is TRBV29-1, the J gene TRBJ2-7; 10 nucleotides agree with TRBD1. The CDR3 is made up of 13 amino acids. Germline trimming cut 3 bases from V and 2 bases from J; bases unmatched to any gene: 1. Germline CDR1 and CDR2: SQVTM and ANQGSEA. The CDR3 reads CSVDGTGAYEQYF. In DNA form, the CDR3 reads TGCAGCGTTGACGGGACAGGGGCCTACGAGCAGTACTTC.

V gene TRBV19 combines with J gene TRBJ2-7; D is undetermined. Trimming shortened V by 6 bases and J by 3 bases, and 15 bases separated the two germline ends. Germline CDR1 and CDR2: LNHDA and SQIVND (reference sequence). This CDR3 is 14 amino acids long. The CDR3 region is CASSQGINSYEQYF. Written as DNA, the CDR3 is TGTGCCAGTAGCCAAGGGATTAACAGCTACGAGCAGTACTTC.

The rearrangement joins TRBV5-4 to TRBJ2-7, with D possibly TRBD2 on 9 matching bases. V lost 2 bases and J lost 6, with 18 bases in between. The length of the CDR3 is 15 residues. Germline CDR1 reads SGHNT; CDR2 reads YYREEE (reference sequence). CDR3 in amino acids: CASSFLASGTGEQYF. CDR3 in DNA: TGTGCCAGCAGCTTCCTCGCTAGCGGGACAGGCGAGCAGTACTTC.